The clone carrying this T cell receptor (beta chain) turned up a few times. Its matching antigen is unknown. The sample belongs to a study of cytomegalovirus exposure and HLA in healthy donors. Overall study: An analysis done earlier identified some 120 million unique TCR beta sequences from roughly 190 million T cells.

Study findings and constraints: As a later analysis revealed, the rate of TCR association differed by HLA locus, with DRB1 most and HLA-C fewest. It was around 160 TCR beta chains that were listed as cytomegalovirus-associated.

A multiplex PCR was run with 60 Vbeta primers and 13 Jbeta primers. This table comes from immunoSEQ multiplex PCR, and its TCRdb copy is limited to in-frame clones, with some not included. The table has under 150,000 clones, 76% seen once; the top ten hold roughly 1.6%. Germline CDR1 and CDR2: MNHEY and SMNVEV (reference sequence). V lost 6 bases and J lost 1; bases outside the gene matches: 7. CDR3 length equals 16 residues. The specimen sequenced was PBMCs. The sequence was obtained from a woman aged 40 to 55 in good health and CMV-seronegative. The chain uses TRBV27 and TRBJ2-2; TRBD1 matches 8 bases. In DNA form, the CDR3 reads TGTGCCAGCAGCTGGACAGGGCCCTTGAACACCGGGGAGCTGTTTTTT. It translates to CASSWTGPLNTGELFF.